These 4 T cell receptor beta chains were all obtained from the same sample, sequenced in a study of blood T cell repertoires in COVID-19. Sequenced by immunoSEQ multiplex PCR; TCRdb stores in-frame clones only, minus some. The sample shows 95,000 to 150,000 clones, approximately 87% of them seen only once. Sequencing was performed on peripheral blood. The receptors derive from a woman in her fifties or sixties with acute or convalescent COVID-19.

V gene TRBV3-1 (or the pseudogene TRBV3-2) combines with J gene TRBJ1-1; TRBD1 is a possible D gene (6 bases). The CDR3 consists of 12 residues. CDR1 LGHDT and CDR2 YNNKEL come from the germline V gene (reference sequence). V dropped 4 bases and J dropped 7 bases, with 10 bases sitting between them. The DNA for the CDR3 is TGTGCCAGCAGCCCCGGACAGCTTGAAGCTTTCTTT. Its translation: CASSPGQLEAFF.

In this sample, this clone turned up a few times. The J gene is TRBJ1-2, the V gene TRBV3-1 (or the pseudogene TRBV3-2), with D perhaps matching TRBD1 (6 bases). CDR1 and CDR2 (germline): LGHDT, YNNKEL (reference sequence). The CDR3 runs to 12 residues. Trimming pared 4 bases from V and 6 bases from J, leaving 9 bases between. The CDR3 reads CASSPDRHGYTF. The DNA for the CDR3 is TGTGCCAGCAGCCCTGACAGGCATGGCTACACCTTC.

This sequence joins TRBV24-1 and TRBJ2-2, with 8 bases aligning to TRBD1. Germline assignment: CDR1 KGHDR and CDR2 SFDVKD. This CDR3 has 13 amino acids. Trimming took 10 bases from V and 4 from J; bases not matched to a gene: 4. CDR3: CATTGAGTGELFF. As DNA, the CDR3 is TGTGCCACGACAGGGGCGGGCACCGGGGAGCTGTTTTTT.

The rearrangement uses TRBV11-2 and TRBJ1-5; 8 positions agree with TRBD1. CDR3 length: 15 residues. V gave up 5 bases and J gave up 2 bases; unmatched junction bases: 5. CDR1 and CDR2 from the germline V gene are SGHAT and FQNNGV. Here the CDR3 reads CASSARQGRNQPQHF. The CDR3 coding sequence is TGTGCCAGCAGCGCCCGACAGGGGCGCAATCAGCCCCAGCATTTT.